Following are 15 T cell receptor beta chains from one sample sequenced in a study of CD8 T cells in Susac syndrome. Reverse transcription of about 0.45 to 1 ug RNA was performed with random hexamers. TCRdb reanalysed the immunoSEQ multiplex PCR reads using MiXCR and keeps one entry per CDR3 protein. The sample consists of more than 70,000 distinct CDR3 sequences, 85% to 95% of them appearing once. The sequenced sample consisted of CD8+ T cells from PBMCs. The receptors here all came from a human donor in good health.

V usage is TRBV28 and J usage is TRBJ2-7; unclear D gene. With 2 bases removed from V and 5 bases from J, the gap between germline ends came to 7 bases. The CDR3 is 12 amino acids. Looked up from germline, CDR1 is MDHEN and CDR2 is SYDVKM. This CDR3 is CASSLTIHEQYF. For the CDR3, the DNA is TGTGCCAGCAGTTTAACTATCCACGAGCAGTACTTC.

This clonotype showed up just a few times. V usage is TRBV19 and J usage is TRBJ2-7; possible D gene TRBD2, 5 bases. The V end was cut by 3 bases, the J end by 0 bases, with 12 bases between. This CDR3 spans 15 amino acids. CDR1 is LNHDA, CDR2 SQIVND, per germline (reference sequence). CDR3 amino acids: CASSIASGLSYEQYF. CDR3 nucleotide sequence: TGTGCCAGTAGTATTGCGAGCGGTCTCTCCTACGAGCAGTACTTC.

This CDR3 reads CASGLTVNTEAFF. CDR3 nucleotide sequence: TGTGCTAGTGGTTTGACTGTGAACACTGAAGCTTTCTTT. The chain is built from TRBV12-5 and TRBJ1-1, with D unclear. The CDR3 runs 13 residues. Germline assignment: CDR1 LGHNT and CDR2 FRNRAP. V was trimmed by 2 bases and J by 0 bases, leaving 4 bases between them.

The chain employs TRBV13 and TRBJ2-7; 7 bases are a match to TRBD1. V lost 5 bases, J lost 5 bases, and 15 bases stayed unmatched. The CDR3 has 16 amino acids. The germline CDR1 and CDR2 sequences are PRHDT and FYEKMQ (reference sequence). DNA of the CDR3: TGTGCCAGCAGCCCCCGGCGAGGGGGCGCGAGGAACGAGCAGTACTTC. The encoded protein is CASSPRRGGARNEQYF.

The chain employs TRBV5-1 and TRBJ1-1, with a possible D match to TRBD1 (5 bases). This CDR3 has 14 residues. V was trimmed by 4 bases and J by 4 bases, leaving 14 bases between them. Germline V gene lookup returns CDR1 SGHRS and CDR2 YFSETQ. The CDR3 bases are TGCGCCAGCAGCACCGCCCAGGGTACCACTGAAGCTTTCTTT. Protein: CASSTAQGTTEAFF. Looking up the rest from reference TRBV5-1 and TRBJ1-1 gives the full variable domain: KAGVTQTPRYLIKTRGQQVTLSCSPISGHRSVSWYQQTPGQGLQFLFEYFSETQRNKGNFPGRFSGRQFSNSRSEMNVSTLELGDSALYLCASSTAQGTTEAFFGQGTRLTVV.

This chain joins TRBV13 and TRBJ2-7; D may be TRBD2 (5 bases). Trimming took off 5 bases at V and 3 bases at J, with 11 bases between the two ends. The V gene's germline CDR1 is PRHDT and CDR2 FYEKMQ (reference sequence). CDR3 size: 13 residues. Here the CDR3 DNA reads TGTGCCAGCAGCCCCCCGGGGAGCTACGAGCAGTACTTC. Translation gives CASSPPGSYEQYF. Based on the CDR3 plus reference TRBV13 and TRBJ2-7, the full variable domain is AAGVIQSPRHLIKEKRETATLKCYPIPRHDTVYWYQQGPGQDPQFLISFYEKMQSDKGSIPDRFSAQQFSDYHSELNMSSLELGDSALYFCASSPPGSYEQYFGPGTRLTVT.

The chain links TRBV29-1 to TRBJ2-1, with a weak D call TRBD2 (6 bases). The V end lost 4 bases, the J end lost 7 bases, and 11 bases lay between the germline ends. The CDR3 covers 12 residues. Germline V CDR1 and CDR2: SQVTM, ANQGSEA. In nucleotides, the CDR3 is TGCAGCGTTGCGGAGGGTCGTAATGAGCAGTTCTTC. Its translation is CSVAEGRNEQFF.

The rearrangement links TRBV4-1 to TRBJ2-4; 12 bases fit TRBD2. CDR3 length: 15 residues. The trim removed 4 bases at V and 9 bases at J, leaving 7 bases unmatched. In germline, CDR1 is MGHRA, CDR2 YSYEKL. The CDR3 bases are TGCGCCAGCAGCCCCATCACTAGCGGGGGGACCATTCAGTACTTC. Translation: CASSPITSGGTIQYF.

The V gene is TRBV6-1, the J gene TRBJ2-3, with 10 nucleotides matching TRBD2. The CDR3 has 16 residues. Trimming cost V 2 bases and J 2 bases; bases outside gene matches: 4. Per the germline V gene, CDR1 is MNHNS and CDR2 is SASEGT. The CDR3 bases are TGTGCCAGCAGTGAACAAAGCGGGGGGGCCACAGATACGCAGTATTTT. This translates into CASSEQSGGATDTQYF.

The CDR3 reads CASYGQGNSPLHF. The CDR3 DNA reads TGTGCCAGCTATGGACAGGGCAATTCACCCCTCCACTTT. The chain carries TRBV27 and TRBJ1-6; 8 bases map to TRBD1. The junction had 4 bases not matched to a gene; V was cut back by 8 bases and J by 7 bases. The CDR3 is made up of 13 amino acids. Germline loops: CDR1 MNHEY, CDR2 SMNVEV (reference sequence).

CDR3 amino acids: CASIPAAGSREKLFF. The DNA for the CDR3 is TGTGCCAGCATTCCAGCGGCAGGCAGTCGCGAAAAACTGTTTTTT. The J gene is TRBJ1-4, the V gene TRBV7-6; D ambiguous. CDR1 is SGHVS, CDR2 FNYEAQ, per germline. Deletions cut 7 bases from V and 8 bases from J, with 20 bases between. The CDR3 runs to 15 residues.

The chain links TRBV5-1 to TRBJ2-7; 10 bases align to TRBD1. CDR3 length equals 14 residues. Looked up from germline, CDR1 is SGHRS and CDR2 is YFSETQ. The J segment lost 3 bases and the V segment lost 3 bases, leaving 3 bases of the junction unmatched. In DNA form, the CDR3 reads TGCGCCAGCAGCTGGGGACAGGGGATCTACGAGCAGTACTTC. As protein: CASSWGQGIYEQYF. Drawing the rest from reference TRBV5-1 and TRBJ2-7, the complete variable domain is KAGVTQTPRYLIKTRGQQVTLSCSPISGHRSVSWYQQTPGQGLQFLFEYFSETQRNKGNFPGRFSGRQFSNSRSEMNVSTLELGDSALYLCASSWGQGIYEQYFGPGTRLTVT.

This chain uses TRBV19 with TRBJ2-7; D might be TRBD1 (6 bases). The CDR3 is made up of 14 amino acids. Germline V CDR1 and CDR2: LNHDA, SQIVND (reference sequence). Trimming took off 2 bases at V and 5 bases at J, with 13 bases between the two ends. For the CDR3, the DNA is TGTGCCAGTAGTATAAGCAGCAGGGGCGACGAGCAGTACTTC. Translated, it gives CASSISSRGDEQYF.

The chain couples TRBV5-1 to TRBJ1-2, with D unclear. Trimming left V 2 bases short and J 4 bases short, with 9 bases between. Germline CDR1 reads SGHRS; CDR2 reads YFSETQ. CDR3 length: 13 amino acids. CDR3 sequence: CASSFSPFYGYTF. CDR3 nucleotide sequence: TGCGCCAGCAGCTTTTCCCCATTCTATGGCTACACCTTC. The entire variable domain, with the rest obtained from reference TRBV5-1 and TRBJ1-2, is as follows: KAGVTQTPRYLIKTRGQQVTLSCSPISGHRSVSWYQQTPGQGLQFLFEYFSETQRNKGNFPGRFSGRQFSNSRSEMNVSTLELGDSALYLCASSFSPFYGYTFGSGTRLTVV.

CDR3 nucleotide sequence: TGTGCCAGCAGCCACGGGACTAGCGGTTACAATGAGCAGTTCTTC. It encodes CASSHGTSGYNEQFF. The chain carries TRBV13 and TRBJ2-1; 11 nucleotides match TRBD2. Germline trimming cut 5 bases from V and 4 bases from J; bases unmatched to any gene: 4. Looked up from germline, CDR1 is PRHDT and CDR2 is FYEKMQ (reference sequence). The CDR3 consists of 15 residues. Drawing the rest from reference TRBV13 and TRBJ2-1, the complete variable domain is AAGVIQSPRHLIKEKRETATLKCYPIPRHDTVYWYQQGPGQDPQFLISFYEKMQSDKGSIPDRFSAQQFSDYHSELNMSSLELGDSALYFCASSHGTSGYNEQFFGPGTRLTVL.